What follows are 10 T cell receptor beta chains derived from one specimen sequenced in a study of OX40 agonist ivuxolimab in advanced cancers. Profiled with immunoSEQ multiplex PCR; TCRdb holds only in-frame clones, not every one. Among 60,000 or so clones listed, 80% to 90% were seen once. Sequences were derived from CD4+ or CD8+ T cells sorted from blood, sampled in a trial of the OX40 agonist ivuxolimab. Source of these receptors: an adult with an advanced solid tumor such as melanoma, head and neck, liver or kidney cancer.

The chain combines TRBV6-6 with TRBJ2-5, with TRBD1 as a possible D gene (6 bases). V lost 7 bases and J lost 2, with 20 bases in between. Germline CDR1 reads MNHNY; CDR2 reads SVGAGI (reference sequence). CDR3 length: 16 residues. In DNA form, the CDR3 reads TGTGCCAGCACCGAGGACAGCCCTAACCGTCAAGAGACCCAGTACTTC. This translates into CASTEDSPNRQETQYF.

The gene calls are TRBV6-5 and TRBJ2-2; D ambiguous. Germline V gene lookup returns CDR1 MNHEY and CDR2 SVGAGI. The CDR3 contains 14 residues. Trimming stripped 0 bases from V and 8 bases from J, with 10 bases between. The CDR3 DNA sequence: TGTGCCAGCAGTTACTCGGAGACCTCGGGGGAGCTGTTTTTT. Its protein is CASSYSETSGELFF.

The genes are TRBV9 and TRBJ2-7; D is possibly TRBD1 (6 bases). CDR1 is SGDLS, CDR2 YYNGEE, per germline. Trimming took off 7 bases at V and 5 bases at J, with 16 bases between the two ends. The CDR3 length is 13 residues. CDR3 region: CASGKQGEDEQYF. The CDR3, as DNA: TGTGCCAGCGGTAAACAGGGTGAGGACGAGCAGTACTTC.

The rearrangement uses TRBV19 and TRBJ2-7; a possible D gene is TRBD1 (6 bases). Looked up from germline, CDR1 is LNHDA and CDR2 is SQIVND (reference sequence). V lost 5 bases, J lost 1 base, and 15 bases lay in between. The CDR3 is 15 amino acids. The CDR3 bases are TGTGCCAGTAGTCCCCCAGGGGTTTTGTCCTACGAGCAGTACTTC. Residues: CASSPPGVLSYEQYF.

The chain combines TRBV10-3 with TRBJ2-1, with TRBD2 identical over 7 bases. Trimming cost V 11 bases and J 6 bases; bases outside gene matches: 22. The CDR3 loop spans 17 amino acids. CDR1 and CDR2 (germline): ENHRY, SYGVKD. In DNA, the CDR3 is TGTGCCTCTCTCTCGGGACTTATGCGGGAGAGCGGCAATGAGCAGTTCTTC. Translation: CASLSGLMRESGNEQFF.

The chain combines TRBV11-3 with TRBJ2-7; D perhaps matches TRBD2 (5 bases). Germline CDR1 reads SGHNT; CDR2 reads YENEEA. The CDR3 is 14 amino acids. Trimming stripped 7 bases from V and 2 bases from J, with 15 bases between. The CDR3 spells CASTPRASAYEQYF. Here the CDR3 DNA reads TGTGCCAGCACACCGCGGGCCTCCGCCTACGAGCAGTACTTC.

The J gene is TRBJ1-2, the V gene TRBV28; no firm D call. Looked up from germline, CDR1 is MDHEN and CDR2 is SYDVKM. The CDR3 sequence is 13 residues long. V was clipped by 5 bases and J by 3 bases, with 10 bases between them. CDR3 residues: CASSASNYYGYTF. The CDR3 DNA is TGTGCCAGCAGTGCATCTAACTACTATGGCTACACCTTC.

The chain links TRBV5-4 to TRBJ2-1; TRBD2 matches at 11 bases. V gave up 4 bases and J gave up 4 bases; unmatched junction bases: 4. Per the germline V gene, CDR1 is SGHNT and CDR2 is YYREEE (reference sequence). The CDR3 length is 15 residues. The CDR3: CASSATSGAYNEQFF. DNA of the CDR3: TGTGCCAGCAGCGCGACTAGCGGGGCTTACAATGAGCAGTTCTTC.

This chain connects TRBV19 to TRBJ2-3; D is unclear. CDR1 and CDR2 from the germline V gene are LNHDA and SQIVND (reference sequence). Trimming cost V 3 bases and J 0 bases, with 7 bases left between them. The CDR3 spans 14 residues. CDR3 DNA sequence: TGTGCCAGTAGTATGCCTACCAGCACAGATACGCAGTATTTT. Translation: CASSMPTSTDTQYF. The whole variable domain, filled in from reference TRBV19 and TRBJ2-3, reads DGGITQSPKYLFRKEGQNVTLSCEQNLNHDAMYWYRQDPGQGLRLIYYSQIVNDFQKGDIAEGYSVSREKKESFPLTVTSAQKNPTAFYLCASSMPTSTDTQYFGPGTRLTVL.

This clone was observed once. CDR3 sequence (DNA): TGTGCCAGCAGTTTATACACAACCCCCTACGAGCAGTACTTC. It encodes CASSLYTTPYEQYF. The chain joins TRBV28 to TRBJ2-7; D gene ambiguous. The CDR3 is 14 residues long. The V gene's germline CDR1 is MDHEN and CDR2 SYDVKM. Trimming stripped 1 base from V and 2 bases from J, with 9 bases between.